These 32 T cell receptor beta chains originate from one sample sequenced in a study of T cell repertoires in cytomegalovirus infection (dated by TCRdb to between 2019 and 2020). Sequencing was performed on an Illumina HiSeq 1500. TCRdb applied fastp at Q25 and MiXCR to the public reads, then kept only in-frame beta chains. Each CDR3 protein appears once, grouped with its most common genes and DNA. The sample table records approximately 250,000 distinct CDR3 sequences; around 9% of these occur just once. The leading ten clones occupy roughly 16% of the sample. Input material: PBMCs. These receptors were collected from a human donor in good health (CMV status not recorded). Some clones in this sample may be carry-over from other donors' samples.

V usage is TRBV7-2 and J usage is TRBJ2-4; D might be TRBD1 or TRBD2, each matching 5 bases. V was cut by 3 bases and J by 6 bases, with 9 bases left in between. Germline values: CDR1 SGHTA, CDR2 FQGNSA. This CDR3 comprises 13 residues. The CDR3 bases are TGTGCCAGCAGCTTCTGGGGGTTAAACATTCAGTACTTC. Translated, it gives CASSFWGLNIQYF.

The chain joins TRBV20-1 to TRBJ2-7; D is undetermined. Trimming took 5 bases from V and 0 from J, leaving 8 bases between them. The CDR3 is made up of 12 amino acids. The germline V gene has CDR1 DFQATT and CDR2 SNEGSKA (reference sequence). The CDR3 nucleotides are TGCAGTGCTCCCCTTAGCTCCTACGAGCAGTACTTC. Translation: CSAPLSSYEQYF.

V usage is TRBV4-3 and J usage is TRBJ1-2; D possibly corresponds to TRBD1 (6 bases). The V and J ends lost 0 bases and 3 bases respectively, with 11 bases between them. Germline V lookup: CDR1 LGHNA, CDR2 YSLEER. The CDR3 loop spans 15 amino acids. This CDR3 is CASSQDLDSYYGYTF. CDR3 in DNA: TGCGCCAGCAGCCAAGATCTGGACAGCTACTATGGCTACACCTTC.

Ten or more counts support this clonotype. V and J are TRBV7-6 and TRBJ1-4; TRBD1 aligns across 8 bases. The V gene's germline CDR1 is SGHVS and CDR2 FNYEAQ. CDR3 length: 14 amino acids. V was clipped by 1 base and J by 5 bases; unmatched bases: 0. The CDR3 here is CASSLGTGNEKLFF. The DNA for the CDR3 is TGTGCCAGCAGCTTAGGGACAGGGAATGAAAAACTGTTTTTT. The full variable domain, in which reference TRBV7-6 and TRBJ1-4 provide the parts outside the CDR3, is GAGVSQSPRYKVTKRGQDVALRCDPISGHVSLYWYRQALGQGPEFLTYFNYEAQQDKSGLPNDRFSAERPEGSISTLTIQRTEQRDSAMYRCASSLGTGNEKLFFGSGTQLSVL.

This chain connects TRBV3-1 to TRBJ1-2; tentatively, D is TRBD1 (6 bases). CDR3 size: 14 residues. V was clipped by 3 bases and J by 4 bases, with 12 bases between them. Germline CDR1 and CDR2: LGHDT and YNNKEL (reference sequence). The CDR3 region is CASSQQGIRYGYTF. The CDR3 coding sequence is TGTGCCAGCAGCCAGCAGGGGATACGCTATGGCTACACCTTC.

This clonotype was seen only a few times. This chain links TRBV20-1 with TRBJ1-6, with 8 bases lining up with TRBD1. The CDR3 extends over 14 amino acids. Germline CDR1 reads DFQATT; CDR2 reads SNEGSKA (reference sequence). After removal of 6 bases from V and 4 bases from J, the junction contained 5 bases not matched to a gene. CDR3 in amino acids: CSALGQGYNSPLHF. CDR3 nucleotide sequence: TGCAGTGCATTAGGACAGGGTTATAATTCACCCCTCCACTTT.

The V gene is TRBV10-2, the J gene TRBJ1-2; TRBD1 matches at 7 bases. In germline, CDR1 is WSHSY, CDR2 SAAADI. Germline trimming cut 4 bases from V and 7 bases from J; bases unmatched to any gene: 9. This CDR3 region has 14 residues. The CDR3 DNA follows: TGCGCCAGCAGTGGGGAGGGGGCAGACGGTGGCTACACCTTC. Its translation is CASSGEGADGGYTF.

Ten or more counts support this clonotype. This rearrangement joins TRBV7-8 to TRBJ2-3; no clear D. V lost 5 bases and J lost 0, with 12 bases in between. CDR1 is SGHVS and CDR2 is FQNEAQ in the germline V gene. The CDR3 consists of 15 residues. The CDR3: CASSPLSRSTDTQYF. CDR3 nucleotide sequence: TGTGCCAGCAGCCCTCTGAGCAGAAGCACAGATACGCAGTATTTT.

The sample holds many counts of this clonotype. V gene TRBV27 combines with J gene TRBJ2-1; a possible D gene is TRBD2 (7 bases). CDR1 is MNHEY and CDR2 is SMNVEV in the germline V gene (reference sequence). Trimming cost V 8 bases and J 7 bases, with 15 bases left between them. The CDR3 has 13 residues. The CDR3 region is CASGGGPGNEQFF. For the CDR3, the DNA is TGTGCCAGCGGGGGGGGCCCAGGGAATGAGCAGTTCTTC.

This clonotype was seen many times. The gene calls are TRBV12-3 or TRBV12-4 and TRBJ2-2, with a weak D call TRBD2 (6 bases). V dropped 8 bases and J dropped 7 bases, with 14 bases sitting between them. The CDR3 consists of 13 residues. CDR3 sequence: CASDSTGVGELFF. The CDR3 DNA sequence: TGTGCCAGCGATTCAACGGGGGTCGGGGAGCTGTTTTTT.

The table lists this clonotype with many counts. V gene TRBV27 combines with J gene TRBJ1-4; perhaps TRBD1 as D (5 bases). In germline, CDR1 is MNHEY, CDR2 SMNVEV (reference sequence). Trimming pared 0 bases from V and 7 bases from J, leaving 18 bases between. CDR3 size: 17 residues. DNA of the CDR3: TGTGCCAGCAGTTTATCAGGGACCCCTAGGACGAGTGAAAAACTGTTTTTT. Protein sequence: CASSLSGTPRTSEKLFF.

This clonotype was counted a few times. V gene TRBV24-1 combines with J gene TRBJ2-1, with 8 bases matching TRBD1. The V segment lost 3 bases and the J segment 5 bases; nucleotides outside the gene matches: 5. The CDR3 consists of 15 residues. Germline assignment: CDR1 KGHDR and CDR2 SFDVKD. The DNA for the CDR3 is TGTGCCACCAGTGATCCGGGACAGGTGAACAATGAGCAGTTCTTC. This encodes CATSDPGQVNNEQFF.

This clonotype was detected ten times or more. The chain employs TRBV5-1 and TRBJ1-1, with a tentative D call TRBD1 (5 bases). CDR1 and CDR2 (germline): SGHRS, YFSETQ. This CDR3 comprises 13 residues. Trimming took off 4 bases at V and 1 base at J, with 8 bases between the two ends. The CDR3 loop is CASSTRENTEAFF. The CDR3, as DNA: TGCGCCAGCAGCACCAGGGAGAACACTGAAGCTTTCTTT.

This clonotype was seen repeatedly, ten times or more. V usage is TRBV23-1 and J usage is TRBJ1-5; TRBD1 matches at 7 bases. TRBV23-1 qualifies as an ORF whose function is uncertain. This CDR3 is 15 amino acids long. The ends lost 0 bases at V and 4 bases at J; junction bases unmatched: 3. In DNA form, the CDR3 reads TGCGCCAGCAGTCAATCTAAACAGGGGAATCAGCCCCAGCATTTT. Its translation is CASSQSKQGNQPQHF.

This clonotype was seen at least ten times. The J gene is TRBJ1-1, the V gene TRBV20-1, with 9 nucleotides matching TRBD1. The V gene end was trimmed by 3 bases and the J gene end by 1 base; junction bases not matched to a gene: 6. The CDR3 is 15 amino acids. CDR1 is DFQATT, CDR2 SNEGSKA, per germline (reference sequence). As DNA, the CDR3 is TGCAGTGCTAGTTGGACAGGGGCAAGGAACACTGAAGCTTTCTTT. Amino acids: CSASWTGARNTEAFF.

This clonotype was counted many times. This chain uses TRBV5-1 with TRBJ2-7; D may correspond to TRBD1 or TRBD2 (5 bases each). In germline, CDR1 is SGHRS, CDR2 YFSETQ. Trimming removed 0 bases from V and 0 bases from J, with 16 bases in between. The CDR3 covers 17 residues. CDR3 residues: CASSLDIGTRSSYEQYF. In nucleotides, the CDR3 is TGCGCCAGCAGCTTGGACATTGGGACCCGGAGCTCCTACGAGCAGTACTTC.

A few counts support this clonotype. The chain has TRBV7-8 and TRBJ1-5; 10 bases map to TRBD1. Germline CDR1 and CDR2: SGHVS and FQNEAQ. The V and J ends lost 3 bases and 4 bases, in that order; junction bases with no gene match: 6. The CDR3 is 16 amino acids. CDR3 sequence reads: CASSFQTGGYNQPQHF. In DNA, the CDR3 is TGTGCCAGCAGCTTTCAGACAGGGGGCTATAATCAGCCCCAGCATTTT. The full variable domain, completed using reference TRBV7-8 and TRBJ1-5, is GAGVSQSPRYKVAKRGQDVALRCDPISGHVSLFWYQQALGQGPEFLTYFQNEAQLDKSGLPSDRFFAERPEGSVSTLKIQRTQQEDSAVYLCASSFQTGGYNQPQHFGDGTRLSIL.

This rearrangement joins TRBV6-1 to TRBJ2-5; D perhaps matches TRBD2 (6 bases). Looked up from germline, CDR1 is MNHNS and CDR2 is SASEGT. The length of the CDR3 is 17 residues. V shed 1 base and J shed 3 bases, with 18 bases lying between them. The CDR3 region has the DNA TGTGCCAGCAGTGAAGAACTTACCGGGACTTTTAAAGAGACCCAGTACTTC. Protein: CASSEELTGTFKETQYF.

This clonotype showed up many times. For the CDR3, the DNA is TGTGCCAGCAGCCAGTTGACTAGCGGGGTTCCAGATACGCAGTATTTT. It yields the protein CASSQLTSGVPDTQYF. The genes are TRBV7-2 and TRBJ2-3; 11 nucleotides line up with TRBD2. CDR1 and CDR2 (germline): SGHTA, FQGNSA. CDR3 length: 16 amino acids. V lost 5 bases and J lost 4; bases outside the gene matches: 8.

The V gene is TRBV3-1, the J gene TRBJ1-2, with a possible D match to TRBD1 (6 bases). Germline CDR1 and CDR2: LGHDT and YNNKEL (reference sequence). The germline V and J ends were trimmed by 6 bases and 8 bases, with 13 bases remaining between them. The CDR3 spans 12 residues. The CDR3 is CASSRRGAGYTF. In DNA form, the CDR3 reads TGTGCCAGCAGTCGGAGGGGGGCCGGCTACACCTTC. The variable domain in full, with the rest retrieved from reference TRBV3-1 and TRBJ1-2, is DTAVSQTPKYLVTQMGNDKSIKCEQNLGHDTMYWYKQDSKKFLKIMFSYNNKELIINETVPNRFSPKSPDKAHLNLHINSLELGDSAVYFCASSRRGAGYTFGSGTRLTVV.

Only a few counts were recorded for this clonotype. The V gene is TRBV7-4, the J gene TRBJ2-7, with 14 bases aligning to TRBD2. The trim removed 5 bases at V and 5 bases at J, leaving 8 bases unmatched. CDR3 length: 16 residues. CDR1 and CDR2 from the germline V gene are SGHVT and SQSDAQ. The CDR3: CASSRLAGGPVNEQYF. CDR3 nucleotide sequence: TGTGCCAGCAGCCGACTAGCGGGAGGGCCGGTAAACGAGCAGTACTTC.

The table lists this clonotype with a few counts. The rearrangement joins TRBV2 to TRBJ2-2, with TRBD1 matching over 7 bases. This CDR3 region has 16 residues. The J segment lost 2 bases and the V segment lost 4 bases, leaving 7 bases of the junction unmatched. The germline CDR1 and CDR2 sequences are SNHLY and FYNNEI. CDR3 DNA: TGTGCCAGCAGTGTTTTTACAGGGGTAAACACCGGGGAGCTGTTTTTT. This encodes CASSVFTGVNTGELFF.

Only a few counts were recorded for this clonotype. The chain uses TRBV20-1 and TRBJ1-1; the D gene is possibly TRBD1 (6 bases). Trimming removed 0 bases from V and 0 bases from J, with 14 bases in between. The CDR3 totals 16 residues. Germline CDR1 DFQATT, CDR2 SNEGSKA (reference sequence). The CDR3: CSARDHGRGMNTEAFF. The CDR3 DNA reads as TGCAGTGCTAGAGATCATGGGAGGGGGATGAACACTGAAGCTTTCTTT.

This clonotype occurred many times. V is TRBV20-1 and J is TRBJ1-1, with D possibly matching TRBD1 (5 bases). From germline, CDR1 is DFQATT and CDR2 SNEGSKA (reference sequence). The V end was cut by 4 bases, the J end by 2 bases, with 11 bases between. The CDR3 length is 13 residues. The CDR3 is CSATIGVNTEAFF. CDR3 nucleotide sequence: TGCAGTGCTACGATAGGGGTAAACACTGAAGCTTTCTTT.

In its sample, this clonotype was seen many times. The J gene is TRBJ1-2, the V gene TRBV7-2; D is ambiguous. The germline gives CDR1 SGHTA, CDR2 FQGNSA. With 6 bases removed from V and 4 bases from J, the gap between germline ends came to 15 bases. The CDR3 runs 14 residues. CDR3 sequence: CASSSLASTYGYTF. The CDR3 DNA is TGTGCCAGCAGTTCCCTGGCTTCGACCTATGGCTACACCTTC.

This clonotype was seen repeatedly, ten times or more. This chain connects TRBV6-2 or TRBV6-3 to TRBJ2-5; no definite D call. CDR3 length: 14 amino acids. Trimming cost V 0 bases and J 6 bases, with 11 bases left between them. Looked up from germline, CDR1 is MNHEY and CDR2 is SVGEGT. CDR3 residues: CASSYSGVRQTQYF. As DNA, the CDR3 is TGTGCCAGCAGTTACTCGGGCGTCCGTCAGACCCAGTACTTC.

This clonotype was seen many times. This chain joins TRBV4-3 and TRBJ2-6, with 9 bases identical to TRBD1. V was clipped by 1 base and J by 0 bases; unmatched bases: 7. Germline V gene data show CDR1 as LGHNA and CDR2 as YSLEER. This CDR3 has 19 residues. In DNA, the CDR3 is TGCGCCAGCAGCCAAGCGGGGGACAGGGCGTACTCTGGGGCCAACGTCCTGACTTTC. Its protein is CASSQAGDRAYSGANVLTF.

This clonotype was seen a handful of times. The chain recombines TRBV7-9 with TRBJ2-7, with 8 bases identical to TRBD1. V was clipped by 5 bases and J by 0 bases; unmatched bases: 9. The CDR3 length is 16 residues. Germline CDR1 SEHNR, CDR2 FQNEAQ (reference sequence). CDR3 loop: CASSIGQGLPSYEQYF. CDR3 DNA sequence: TGTGCCAGCAGCATTGGACAGGGCCTTCCCTCCTACGAGCAGTACTTC.

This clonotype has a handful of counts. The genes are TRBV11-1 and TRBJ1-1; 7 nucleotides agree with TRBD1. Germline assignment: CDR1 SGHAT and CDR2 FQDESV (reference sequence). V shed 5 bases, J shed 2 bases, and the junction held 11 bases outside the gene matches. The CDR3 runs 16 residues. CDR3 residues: CASSLRGQTINTEAFF. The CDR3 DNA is TGTGCCAGCAGCCTACGGGGACAGACGATCAACACTGAAGCTTTCTTT.

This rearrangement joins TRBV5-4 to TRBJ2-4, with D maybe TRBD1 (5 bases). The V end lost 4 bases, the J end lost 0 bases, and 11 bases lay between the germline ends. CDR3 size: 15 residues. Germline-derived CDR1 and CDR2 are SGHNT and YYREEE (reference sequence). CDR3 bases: TGTGCCAGCAGCGGGGCTGGGTTAGCCAAAAACATTCAGTACTTC. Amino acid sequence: CASSGAGLAKNIQYF.

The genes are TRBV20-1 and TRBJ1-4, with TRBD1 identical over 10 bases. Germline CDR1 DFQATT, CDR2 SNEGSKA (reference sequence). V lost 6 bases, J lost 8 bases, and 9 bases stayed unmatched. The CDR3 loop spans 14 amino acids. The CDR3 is CSATTGTGVEKLFF. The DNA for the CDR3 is TGCAGTGCCACAACCGGGACAGGGGTCGAAAAACTGTTTTTT.

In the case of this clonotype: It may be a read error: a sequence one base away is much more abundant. The CDR3 is CVSPPNVGAPSDGAQYF. CDR3 sequence (DNA): TGTGTCAGCCCCCCCAACGTTGGGGCACCCTCGGACGGGGCCCAGTACTTC. The chain has TRBV12-3 or TRBV12-4 and TRBJ2-5; D tentatively fits TRBD1 or TRBD2 (5 bases each). The CDR3 contains 17 residues.